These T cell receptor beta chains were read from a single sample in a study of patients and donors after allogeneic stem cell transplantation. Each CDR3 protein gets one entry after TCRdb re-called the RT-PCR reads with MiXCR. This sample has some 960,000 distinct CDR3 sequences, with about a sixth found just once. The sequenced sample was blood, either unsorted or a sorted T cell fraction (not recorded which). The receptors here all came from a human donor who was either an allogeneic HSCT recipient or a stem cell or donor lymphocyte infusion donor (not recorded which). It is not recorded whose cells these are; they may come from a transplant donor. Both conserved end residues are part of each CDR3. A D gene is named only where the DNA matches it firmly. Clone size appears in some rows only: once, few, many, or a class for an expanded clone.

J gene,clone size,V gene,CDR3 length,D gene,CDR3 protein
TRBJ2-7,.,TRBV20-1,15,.,CSARQVGTPSEEQYF
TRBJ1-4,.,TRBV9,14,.,CASSESGANEKLFF
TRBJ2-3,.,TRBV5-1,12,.,CVSGDNTDTQYF
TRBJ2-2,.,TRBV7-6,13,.,CASGNGRTGELFF
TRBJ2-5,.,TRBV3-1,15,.,CASSDRDPFPETQYF
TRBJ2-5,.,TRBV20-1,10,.,CSADGETQYF
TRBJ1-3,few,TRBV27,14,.,CASRERFTGNTIYF
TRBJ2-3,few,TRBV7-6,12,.,CASSSSGIAQYF
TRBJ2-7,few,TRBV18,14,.,CASSPEQSSYEQYF
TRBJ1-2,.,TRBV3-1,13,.,CASSQGGAAGYTF
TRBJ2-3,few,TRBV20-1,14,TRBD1,CSAETGKGADTQYF
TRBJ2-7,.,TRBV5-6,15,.,CASSPDSWSSYEQYF
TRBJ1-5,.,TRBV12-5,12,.,CASARADQPQHF
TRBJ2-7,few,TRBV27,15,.,CASSLRYPPSYEQYF
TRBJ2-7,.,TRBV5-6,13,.,CASAWGQNYEQYF
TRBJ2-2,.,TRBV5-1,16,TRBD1,CASSASGTGFSGELFF
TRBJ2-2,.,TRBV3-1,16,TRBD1,CASSPGRGRVTGELFF
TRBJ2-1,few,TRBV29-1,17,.,CSVDFLGGRGSYNEQFF
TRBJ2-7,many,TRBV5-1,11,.,CASSLEAEQYF
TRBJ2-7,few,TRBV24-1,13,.,CATSDAVTYEQYF
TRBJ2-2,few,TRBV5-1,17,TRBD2,CASSLLSTGGRTGELFF
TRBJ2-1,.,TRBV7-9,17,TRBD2,CASSLGRGLAGGNEQFF
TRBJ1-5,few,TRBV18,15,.,CASSPGKRSNQPQHF
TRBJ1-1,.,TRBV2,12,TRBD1,CASSGAGGWAFF
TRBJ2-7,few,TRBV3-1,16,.,CASSQTGHSFSYEQYF
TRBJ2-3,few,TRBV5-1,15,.,CASSPVVVPTDTQYF
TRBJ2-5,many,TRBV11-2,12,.,CASSQAMETQYF
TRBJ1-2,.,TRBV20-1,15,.,CSAIGWGPSNYGYTF
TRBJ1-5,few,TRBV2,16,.,CASSEAGARGDQPQHF
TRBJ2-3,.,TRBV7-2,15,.,CASSLKAHRADTQYF
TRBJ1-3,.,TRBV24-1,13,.,CATSALGGNTIYF
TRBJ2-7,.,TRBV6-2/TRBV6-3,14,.,CASSYPRVRYEQYF
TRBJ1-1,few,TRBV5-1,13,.,CASSSPGAEEAFF